These 20 T cell receptor beta chains were sequenced from one sample in a study of CD8 T cells in Susac syndrome. Random hexamers were used to reverse transcribe the RNA input (about 0.45 to 1 ug). TCRdb analysed the immunoSEQ multiplex PCR reads with MiXCR anew, one entry per CDR3 protein. Found here are 75,000 to 95,000 distinct CDR3 sequences, just under 95% of them singletons; the top ten hold roughly 0.44%. The sequenced material came from CD8+ T cells from PBMCs. All receptors derive from a human donor with Susac syndrome.

This clonotype has a handful of counts. The gene calls are TRBV27 and TRBJ2-7; weak D call: TRBD2 (6 bases). Trimming cost V 0 bases and J 2 bases, with 14 bases left between them. The V gene's germline CDR1 is MNHEY and CDR2 SMNVEV (reference sequence). The CDR3 is 16 residues long. This chain's CDR3 is CASSLSRVAATYEQYF. DNA for the CDR3: TGTGCCAGCAGTTTATCGAGGGTAGCGGCAACCTACGAGCAGTACTTC.

The V gene is TRBV14, the J gene TRBJ1-2, with 8 nucleotides matching TRBD1. From germline, CDR1 is SGHDN and CDR2 FVKESK. V dropped 1 base and J dropped 4; count of bases not matched to a gene: 2. The CDR3 has 14 residues. CDR3: CASSQATGGYGYTF. DNA of the CDR3: TGTGCCAGCAGCCAAGCCACAGGGGGCTATGGCTACACCTTC. The whole variable domain, remainder taken from reference TRBV14 and TRBJ1-2, is EAGVTQFPSHSVIEKGQTVTLRCDPISGHDNLYWYRRVMGKEIKFLLHFVKESKQDESGMPNNRFLAERTGGTYSTLKVQPAELEDSGVYFCASSQATGGYGYTFGSGTRLTVV.

The chain employs TRBV5-1 and TRBJ1-2; 7 nucleotides match TRBD1. The CDR3 sequence is 12 residues long. CDR1 is SGHRS, CDR2 YFSETQ, per germline. The V segment lost 4 bases and the J segment 10 bases; nucleotides outside the gene matches: 7. CDR3 region: CASSPGTADYTF. DNA of the CDR3: TGCGCCAGCAGCCCGGGGACAGCGGACTACACCTTC.

This clonotype appeared once. The chain is built from TRBV6-5 and TRBJ2-7, with D uncertain. CDR1 and CDR2 (germline): MNHEY, SVGAGI. V dropped 4 bases and J dropped 3 bases, with 7 bases sitting between them. This CDR3 comprises 12 residues. The CDR3 DNA reads TGTGCCAGCAGTTCCGTAGTCTACGAGCAGTACTTC. It encodes CASSSVVYEQYF.

V gene TRBV20-1 combines with J gene TRBJ2-1; possibly TRBD2 for D (6 bases). V shed 3 bases and J shed 1 base, with 19 bases lying between them. The CDR3 length is 17 residues. Germline V gene sequence: CDR1 DFQATT, CDR2 SNEGSKA (reference sequence). The CDR3 bases are TGCAGTGCTAGCGGGAGTTGGGGACTCATTTCCTACAATGAGCAGTTCTTC. Translating it yields CSASGSWGLISYNEQFF.

CDR3: CSPGWTGDGTEAFF. CDR3 DNA sequence: TGCAGTCCAGGTTGGACAGGGGATGGTACTGAAGCTTTCTTT. V gene TRBV20-1 combines with J gene TRBJ1-1; 9 bases are shared with TRBD1. The CDR3 consists of 14 residues. After removal of 8 bases from V and 5 bases from J, the junction contained 12 bases not matched to a gene. Germline assignment: CDR1 DFQATT and CDR2 SNEGSKA (reference sequence).

V and J are TRBV6-5 and TRBJ2-5; 10 bases fit TRBD2. Germline V gives CDR1 MNHEY, CDR2 SVGAGI. V shed 0 bases, J shed 3 bases, and the junction held 7 bases outside the gene matches. The CDR3 sequence is 17 residues long. The CDR3 sequence is CASSYSPSSGREETQYF. CDR3 sequence (DNA): TGTGCCAGCAGTTACTCACCATCTAGCGGGAGAGAAGAGACCCAGTACTTC.

The chain links TRBV29-1 to TRBJ1-1; perhaps TRBD1 as D (5 bases). Germline V gene sequence: CDR1 SQVTM, CDR2 ANQGSEA. This CDR3 spans 17 amino acids. V lost 1 base and J 7 bases, leaving 25 bases between the germline ends. CDR3 coding DNA: TGCAGCGTTGAAGCTCCCCTCCAGGGCCCATTTATAGATGAAGCTTTCTTT. It translates to CSVEAPLQGPFIDEAFF.

The chain combines TRBV20-1 with TRBJ1-2; no clear D. The CDR3 has 14 amino acids. CDR1 and CDR2 from the germline V gene are DFQATT and SNEGSKA (reference sequence). V lost 5 bases and J 4 bases, leaving 17 bases between the germline ends. For the CDR3, the DNA is TGCAGTGCTCCGGACGGTCTCCAGGCCTATGGCTACACCTTC. Translated, it gives CSAPDGLQAYGYTF.

The chain carries TRBV20-1 and TRBJ2-1, with D possibly being TRBD2 (6 bases). The V end lost 6 bases, the J end lost 6 bases, and 18 bases lay between the germline ends. The CDR3 totals 14 residues. Germline values: CDR1 DFQATT, CDR2 SNEGSKA (reference sequence). This CDR3 is CSARPTREVNEQFF. DNA of the CDR3: TGCAGTGCGCGCCCGACTAGGGAAGTCAATGAGCAGTTCTTC.

V usage is TRBV14 and J usage is TRBJ2-5, with 8 bases lining up with TRBD1. There are 16 residues in the CDR3. CDR1 and CDR2 from the germline V gene are SGHDN and FVKESK. V was clipped by 4 bases and J by 2 bases; unmatched bases: 9. The CDR3 reads CASSRTTGADQETQYF. CDR3 DNA: TGTGCCAGCAGCCGAACGACAGGGGCCGATCAAGAGACCCAGTACTTC. The full variable domain, with the rest looked up from reference TRBV14 and TRBJ2-5, is EAGVTQFPSHSVIEKGQTVTLRCDPISGHDNLYWYRRVMGKEIKFLLHFVKESKQDESGMPNNRFLAERTGGTYSTLKVQPAELEDSGVYFCASSRTTGADQETQYFGPGTRLLVL.

The CDR3 nucleotides read TGTGCCAGCAGCGCAACCGGGACAGGGGCCAATGAGCAGTTCTTC. It specifies CASSATGTGANEQFF. The V gene is TRBV9, the J gene TRBJ2-1; 10 bases fit TRBD1. With V trimmed by 3 bases and J by 6 bases, 6 bases remained unmatched. The CDR3 has 15 amino acids. From germline, CDR1 is SGDLS and CDR2 YYNGEE.

The V gene is TRBV20-1, the J gene TRBJ2-1, with a tentative D call TRBD1 (5 bases). Per germline, CDR1 DFQATT and CDR2 SNEGSKA (reference sequence). V was cut by 0 bases and J by 0 bases, with 9 bases left in between. The CDR3 is made up of 15 amino acids. This CDR3 is CSARDPTASYNEQFF. The CDR3 nucleotides read TGCAGTGCTAGAGACCCGACAGCCTCCTACAATGAGCAGTTCTTC.

This chain joins TRBV29-1 and TRBJ2-1, with D perhaps matching TRBD1 (5 bases). The CDR3 runs 17 residues. The V end lost 2 bases, the J end lost 9 bases, and 26 bases lay between the germline ends. The germline V gene encodes CDR1 SQVTM and CDR2 ANQGSEA. This CDR3 reads CSVEFVPAAGHRGEQFF. CDR3 DNA sequence: TGCAGCGTTGAATTTGTTCCCGCGGCAGGGCACCGTGGTGAGCAGTTCTTC.

V gene TRBV25-1 combines with J gene TRBJ2-7; 8 nucleotides align to TRBD2. The length of the CDR3 is 15 residues. Trimming at V came to 2 bases and at J to 3 bases, leaving 6 bases not matched to a gene. Germline loops: CDR1 MGHDK, CDR2 SYGVNS. CDR3 region: CASSERASGRYEQYF. The CDR3 nucleotides read TGTGCCAGCAGTGAAAGGGCTAGCGGGCGCTACGAGCAGTACTTC.

This chain uses TRBV20-1 with TRBJ2-1, with D perhaps being TRBD1 or TRBD2 (5 bases each). CDR3 length: 14 residues. V lost 5 bases and J 4 bases, leaving 15 bases between the germline ends. Looked up from germline, CDR1 is DFQATT and CDR2 is SNEGSKA (reference sequence). The CDR3 bases are TGCAGTGCTCGCTGGGACGAGGGTTACAATGAGCAGTTCTTC. Residues: CSARWDEGYNEQFF.

This rearrangement joins TRBV2 to TRBJ2-5, with 10 positions matching TRBD2. Per germline, CDR1 SNHLY and CDR2 FYNNEI. This CDR3 is built from 15 residues. Germline trimming cut 4 bases from V and 4 bases from J; bases unmatched to any gene: 6. The CDR3 sequence: CASSGLAGDGETQYF. In DNA, the CDR3 is TGTGCCAGCAGTGGGCTAGCGGGAGACGGAGAGACCCAGTACTTC.

The chain employs TRBV15 and TRBJ2-1, with TRBD2 matching 7 bases. The germline V gene has CDR1 LNHNV and CDR2 YYDKDF (reference sequence). V dropped 0 bases and J dropped 5; count of bases not matched to a gene: 7. This CDR3 is 16 amino acids long. This chain's CDR3 is CATSRDYAGVDNEQFF. The CDR3 DNA is TGTGCCACCAGCAGAGATTACGCGGGAGTGGACAATGAGCAGTTCTTC.

The chain has TRBV27 and TRBJ1-5, with 8 bases fitting TRBD1. Trimming cost V 6 bases and J 6 bases; bases outside gene matches: 4. The germline CDR1 and CDR2 sequences are MNHEY and SMNVEV (reference sequence). CDR3 length: 13 amino acids. CDR3 sequence (DNA): TGTGCCAGCAGCCGACAGGGGAGTCAGCCCCAGCATTTT. It yields the protein CASSRQGSQPQHF.

The chain links TRBV29-1 to TRBJ2-3; tentatively, D is TRBD2 (6 bases). CDR1 is SQVTM, CDR2 ANQGSEA, per germline. Trimming took off 1 base at V and 2 bases at J, with 13 bases between the two ends. The CDR3 runs 15 residues. The CDR3 region is CSVEGLLANTDTQYF. CDR3 nucleotides: TGCAGCGTTGAAGGTCTTCTAGCGAACACAGATACGCAGTATTTT.